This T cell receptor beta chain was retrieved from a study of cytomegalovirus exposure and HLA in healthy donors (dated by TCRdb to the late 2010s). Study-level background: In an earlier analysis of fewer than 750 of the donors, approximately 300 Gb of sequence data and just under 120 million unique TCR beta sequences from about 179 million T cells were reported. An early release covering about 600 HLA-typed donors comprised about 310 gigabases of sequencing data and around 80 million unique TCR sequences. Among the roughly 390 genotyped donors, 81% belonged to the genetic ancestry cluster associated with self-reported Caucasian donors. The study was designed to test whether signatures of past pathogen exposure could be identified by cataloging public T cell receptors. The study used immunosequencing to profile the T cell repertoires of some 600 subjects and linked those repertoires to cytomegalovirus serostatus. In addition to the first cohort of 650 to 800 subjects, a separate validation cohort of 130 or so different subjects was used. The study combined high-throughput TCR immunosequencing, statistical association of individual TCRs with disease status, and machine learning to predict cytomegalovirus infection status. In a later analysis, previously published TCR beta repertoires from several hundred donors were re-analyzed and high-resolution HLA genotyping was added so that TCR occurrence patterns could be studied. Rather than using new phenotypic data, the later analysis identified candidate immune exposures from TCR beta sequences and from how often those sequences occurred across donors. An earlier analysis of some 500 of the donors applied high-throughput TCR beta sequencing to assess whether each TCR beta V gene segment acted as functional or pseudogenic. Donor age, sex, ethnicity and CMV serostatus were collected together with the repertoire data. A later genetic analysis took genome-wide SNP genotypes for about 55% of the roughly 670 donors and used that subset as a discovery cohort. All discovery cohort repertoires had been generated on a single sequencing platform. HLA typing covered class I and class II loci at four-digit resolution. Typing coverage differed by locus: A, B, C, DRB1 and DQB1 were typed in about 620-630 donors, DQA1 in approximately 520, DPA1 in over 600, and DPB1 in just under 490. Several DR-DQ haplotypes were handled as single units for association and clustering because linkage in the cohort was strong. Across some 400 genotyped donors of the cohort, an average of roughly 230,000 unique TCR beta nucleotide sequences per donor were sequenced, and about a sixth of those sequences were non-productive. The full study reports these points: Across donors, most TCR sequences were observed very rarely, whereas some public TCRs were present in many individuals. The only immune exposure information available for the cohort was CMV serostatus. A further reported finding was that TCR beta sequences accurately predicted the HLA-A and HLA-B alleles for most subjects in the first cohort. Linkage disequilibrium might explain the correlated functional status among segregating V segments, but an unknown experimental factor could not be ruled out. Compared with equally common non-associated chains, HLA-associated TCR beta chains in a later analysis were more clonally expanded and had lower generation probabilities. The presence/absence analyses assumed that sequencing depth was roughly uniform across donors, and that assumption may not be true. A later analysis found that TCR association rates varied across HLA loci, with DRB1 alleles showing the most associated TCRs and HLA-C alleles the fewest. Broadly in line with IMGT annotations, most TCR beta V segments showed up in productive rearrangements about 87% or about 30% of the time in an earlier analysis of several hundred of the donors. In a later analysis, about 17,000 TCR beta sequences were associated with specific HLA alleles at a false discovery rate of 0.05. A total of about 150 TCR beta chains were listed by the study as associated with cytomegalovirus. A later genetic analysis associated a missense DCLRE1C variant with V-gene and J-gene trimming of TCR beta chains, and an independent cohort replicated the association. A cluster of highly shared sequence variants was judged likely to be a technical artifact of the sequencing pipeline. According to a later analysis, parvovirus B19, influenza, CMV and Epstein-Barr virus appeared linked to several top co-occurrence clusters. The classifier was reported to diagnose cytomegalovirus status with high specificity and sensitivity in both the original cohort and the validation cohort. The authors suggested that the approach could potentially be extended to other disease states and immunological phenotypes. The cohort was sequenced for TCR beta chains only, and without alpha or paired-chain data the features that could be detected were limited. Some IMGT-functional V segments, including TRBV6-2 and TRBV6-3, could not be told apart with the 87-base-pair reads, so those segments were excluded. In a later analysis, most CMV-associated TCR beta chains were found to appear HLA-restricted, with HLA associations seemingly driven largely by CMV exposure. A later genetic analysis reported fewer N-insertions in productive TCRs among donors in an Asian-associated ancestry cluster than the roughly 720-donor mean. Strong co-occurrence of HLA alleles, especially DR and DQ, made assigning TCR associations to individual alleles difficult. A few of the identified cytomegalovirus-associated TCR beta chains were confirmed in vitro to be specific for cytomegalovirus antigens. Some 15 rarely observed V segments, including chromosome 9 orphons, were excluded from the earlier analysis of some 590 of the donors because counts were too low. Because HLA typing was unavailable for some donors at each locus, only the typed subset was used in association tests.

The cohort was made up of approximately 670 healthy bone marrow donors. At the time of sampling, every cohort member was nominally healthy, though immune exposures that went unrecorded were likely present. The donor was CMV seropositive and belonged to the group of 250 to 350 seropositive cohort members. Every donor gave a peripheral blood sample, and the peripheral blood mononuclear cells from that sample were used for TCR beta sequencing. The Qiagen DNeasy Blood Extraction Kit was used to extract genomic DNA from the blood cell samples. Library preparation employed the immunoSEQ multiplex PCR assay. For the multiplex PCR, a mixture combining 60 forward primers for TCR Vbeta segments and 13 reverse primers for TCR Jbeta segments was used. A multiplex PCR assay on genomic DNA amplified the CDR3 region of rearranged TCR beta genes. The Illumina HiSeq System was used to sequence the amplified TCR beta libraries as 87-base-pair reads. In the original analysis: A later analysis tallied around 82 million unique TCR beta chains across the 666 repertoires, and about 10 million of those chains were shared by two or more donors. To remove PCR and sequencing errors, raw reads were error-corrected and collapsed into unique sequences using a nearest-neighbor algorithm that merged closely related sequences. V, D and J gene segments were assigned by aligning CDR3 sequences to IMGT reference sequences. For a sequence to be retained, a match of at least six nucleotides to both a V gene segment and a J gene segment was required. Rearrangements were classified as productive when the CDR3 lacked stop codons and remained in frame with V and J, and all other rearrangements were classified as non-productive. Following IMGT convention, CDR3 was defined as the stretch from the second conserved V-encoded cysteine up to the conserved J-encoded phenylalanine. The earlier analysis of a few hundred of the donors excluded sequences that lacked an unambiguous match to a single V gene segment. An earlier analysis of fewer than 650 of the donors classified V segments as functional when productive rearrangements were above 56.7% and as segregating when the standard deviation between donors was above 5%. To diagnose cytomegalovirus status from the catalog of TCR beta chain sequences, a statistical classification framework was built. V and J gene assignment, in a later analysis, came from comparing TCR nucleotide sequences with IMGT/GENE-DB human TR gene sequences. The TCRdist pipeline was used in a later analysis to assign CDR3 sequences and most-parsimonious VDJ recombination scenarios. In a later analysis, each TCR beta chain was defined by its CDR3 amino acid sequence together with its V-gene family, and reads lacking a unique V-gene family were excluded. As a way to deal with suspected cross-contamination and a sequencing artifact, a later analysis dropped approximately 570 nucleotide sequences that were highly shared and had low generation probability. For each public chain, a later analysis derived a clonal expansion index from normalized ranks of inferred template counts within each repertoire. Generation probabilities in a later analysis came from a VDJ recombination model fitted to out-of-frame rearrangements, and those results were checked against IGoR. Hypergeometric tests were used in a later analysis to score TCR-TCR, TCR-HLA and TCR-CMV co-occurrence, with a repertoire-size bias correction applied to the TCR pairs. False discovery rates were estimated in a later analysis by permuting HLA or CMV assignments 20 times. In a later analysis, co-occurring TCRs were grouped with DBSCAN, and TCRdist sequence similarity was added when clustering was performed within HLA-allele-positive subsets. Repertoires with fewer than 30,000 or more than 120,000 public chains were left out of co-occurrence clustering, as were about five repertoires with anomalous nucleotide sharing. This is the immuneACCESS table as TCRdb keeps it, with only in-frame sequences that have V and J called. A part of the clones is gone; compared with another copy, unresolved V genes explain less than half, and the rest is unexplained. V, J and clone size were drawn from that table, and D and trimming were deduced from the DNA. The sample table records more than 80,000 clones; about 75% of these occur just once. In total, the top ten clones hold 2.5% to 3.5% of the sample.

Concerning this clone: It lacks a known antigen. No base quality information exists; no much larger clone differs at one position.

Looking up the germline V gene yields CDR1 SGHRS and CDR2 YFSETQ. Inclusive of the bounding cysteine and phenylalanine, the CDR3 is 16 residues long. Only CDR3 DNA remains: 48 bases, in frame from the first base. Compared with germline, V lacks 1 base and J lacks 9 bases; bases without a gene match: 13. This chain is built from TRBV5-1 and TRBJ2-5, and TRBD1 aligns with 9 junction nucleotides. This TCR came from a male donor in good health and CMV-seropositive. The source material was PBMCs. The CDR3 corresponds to CASSLFPGQGVGAQYF. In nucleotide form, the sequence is TGCGCCAGCAGCTTGTTCCCGGGACAGGGTGTAGGGGCCCAGTACTTC. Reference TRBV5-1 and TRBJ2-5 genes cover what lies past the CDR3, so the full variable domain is KAGVTQTPRYLIKTRGQQVTLSCSPISGHRSVSWYQQTPGQGLQFLFEYFSETQRNKGNFPGRFSGRQFSNSRSEMNVSTLELGDSALYLCASSLFPGQGVGAQYFGPGTRLLVL.